A selection of T cell receptor beta chains follows, all from one sample in a study of cytomegalovirus exposure and HLA in healthy donors. The protocol was immunoSEQ multiplex PCR, while the TCRdb copy is restricted to in-frame clones and leaves out a portion. The sample shows about 130,000 clones, about 8.5% of them seen only once. The sequenced sample consisted of PBMCs. The origin of the receptors is a man in his forties or fifties in good health and CMV-seronegative. Each CDR3 is given with its conserved first and last residue. Each record gives: J gene, V gene, D gene, clone size, CDR3 protein, CDR3 DNA. The D gene is left open where the match is weak. Not all rows give a size; the values are once, few, many and, for expanded clones, a class.

TRBJ2-1 TRBV7-9 - few CASSPTAGSYNEQFF TGTGCCAGCAGCCCCACGGCAGGGTCCTACAATGAGCAGTTCTTC
TRBJ1-1 TRBV5-1 TRBD1 - CASSRGQASLRTLNTEAFF TGCGCCAGCAGCCGAGGACAGGCAAGCCTGAGGACTCTGAACACTGAAGCTTTCTTT
TRBJ2-7 TRBV9 TRBD1 - CASSEGQGSFYAQYF TGTGCCAGCAGCGAGGGACAGGGTTCGTTCTACGCGCAGTACTTC
TRBJ2-2 TRBV5-1 - few CASSPGPGSGELFF TGCGCCAGCAGCCCCGGGCCCGGGAGCGGGGAGCTGTTTTTT
TRBJ1-2 TRBV10-3 - - CAISEAQGPYYGYTF TGTGCCATCAGTGAAGCCCAGGGGCCCTACTATGGCTACACCTTC
TRBJ1-5 TRBV9 - - CASSVGGGNNQPQHF TGTGCCAGCAGCGTAGGGGGGGGGAACAATCAGCCCCAGCATTTT
TRBJ1-6 TRBV7-6 TRBD1 - CASSPQQGANGSPLHF TGTGCCAGCAGCCCCCAACAGGGGGCGAATGGTTCACCCCTCCACTTT
TRBJ2-7 TRBV18 TRBD1 - CASSPEDRGYEQYF TGTGCCAGCTCACCAGAGGACAGGGGCTACGAGCAGTACTTC
TRBJ2-2 TRBV4-1 - - CASSQENRNTGELFF TGCGCCAGCAGCCAAGAGAACAGGAACACCGGGGAGCTGTTTTTT
TRBJ2-3 TRBV28 TRBD1 - CASSPKTGIMTDTQYF TGTGCCAGCAGTCCCAAGACAGGGATAATGACAGATACGCAGTATTTT
TRBJ1-2 TRBV7-2 - - CASSLGTANYGYTF TGTGCCAGCAGCTTAGGGACAGCGAACTATGGCTACACCTTC
TRBJ1-2 TRBV10-3 TRBD1 few CAIKPGGFYGYTF TGTGCCATCAAACCAGGGGGCTTCTATGGCTACACCTTC
TRBJ1-2 TRBV4-1 - few CASSPKEGATGYYGYTF TGCGCCAGCAGCCCCAAAGAAGGGGCGACAGGTTACTATGGCTACACCTTC
TRBJ2-1 TRBV13 - - CASSLSDEQFF TGTGCCAGCAGCTTATCCGATGAGCAGTTCTTC
TRBJ1-5 TRBV28 TRBD1 - CASSPDRARLSAQPQNF TGTGCCAGCAGCCCGGACAGGGCCAGGTTAAGCGCACAGCCCCAGAATTTT
TRBJ2-1 TRBV5-6 - - CASSLGGDNEQFF TGTGCCAGCAGCTTGGGGGGGGACAATGAGCAGTTCTTC
TRBJ2-2 TRBV5-4 TRBD2 few CASSFSGGVPGELFF TGTGCCAGCAGCTTTAGCGGGGGGGTTCCCGGGGAGCTGTTTTTT
TRBJ2-5 TRBV6-5 TRBD1 few CASSSRQGQETQYF TGTGCCAGCAGCAGTCGACAGGGACAAGAGACCCAGTACTTC
TRBJ2-7 TRBV7-8 - few CASSLDTLYEQYF TGTGCCAGCAGCCTGGACACACTCTACGAGCAGTACTTC
TRBJ2-3 TRBV10-2 - - CASSVGGPGTDTQYF TGCGCCAGCAGTGTGGGGGGGCCAGGCACAGATACGCAGTATTTT
TRBJ1-1 TRBV7-3 - - CASSSQADTEAFF TGTGCCAGCAGCTCACAGGCTGACACTGAAGCTTTCTTT
TRBJ1-2 TRBV5-6 - - CASSLLRGRVTF TGTGCCAGCAGCTTGCTCAGGGGCAGGGTCACCTTC
TRBJ1-2 TRBV9 TRBD1 - CASSVAVGTGGYTF TGTGCCAGCAGCGTAGCTGTAGGGACAGGTGGCTACACCTTC
TRBJ1-1 TRBV7-2 - few CASSLSTNRHTEAFF TGTGCCAGCAGCTTATCGACCAACAGGCACACTGAAGCTTTCTTT
TRBJ1-2 TRBV5-1 - many CASSRGYGYTF TGTGCCAGCAGCCGGGGGTACGGCTACACCTTC
TRBJ1-1 TRBV4-2 TRBD1 - CASSPPGGTEAFF TGTGCCAGCAGCCCTCCAGGGGGCACTGAAGCTTTCTTT
TRBJ1-6 TRBV19 TRBD1 - CASSKGQVSPLHF TGTGCCAGTAGTAAAGGACAGGTTTCACCCCTCCACTTT
TRBJ1-2 TRBV19 TRBD1 few CASIAGQGWDGYTF TGTGCCAGTATCGCTGGACAGGGATGGGATGGCTACACCTTC
TRBJ1-2 TRBV4-1 - few CASSTTDYGYTF TGCGCCAGCAGCACGACAGACTATGGCTACACCTTC
TRBJ1-5 TRBV30 TRBD1 - CAWSTGDDQPQHF TGTGCCTGGTCAACAGGGGACGACCAGCCCCAGCATTTT
TRBJ2-3 TRBV10-1 - few CASSENRHADTQYF TGCGCCAGCAGTGAAAACAGGCACGCGGATACGCAGTATTTT